One TCR beta chain is described in this entry. This sample stems from a study of CD8 T cells in Susac syndrome. The sequenced target, TCR beta, came from blood CD8+ and CD4+ T cells. The authors reverse transcribed roughly 0.5 to 1 ug RNA with random hexamers. TCRdb independently ran MiXCR on the immunoSEQ multiplex PCR reads; one entry per CDR3 protein. The sample lists about 130,000 distinct CDR3 sequences, around 95% seen once, with over 0.065% in the top ten. Germline loops: CDR1 SEHNR, CDR2 FQNEAQ (reference sequence). The CDR3 covers 12 residues. With 8 bases removed from V and 6 bases from J, the gap between germline ends came to 14 bases.

The sequencing input was CD4+ T cells from PBMCs. The chain is built from TRBV7-9 and TRBJ2-7, with unresolved D. The origin of this receptor is a human donor in good health. For the CDR3, the DNA is TGTGCCAGCTCCCCACTGGTGGGCGAGCAGTACTTC. Its translation: CASSPLVGEQYF.